These 15 T cell receptor beta chains were all obtained from the same sample, sequenced in a study of cytomegalovirus exposure and HLA in healthy donors. With 60 Vbeta and 13 Jbeta primers, the PCR was carried out. Clones were sequenced by immunoSEQ multiplex PCR, and TCRdb holds only the in-frame ones, with some missing. The profile shows about 190,000 clones, about four fifths of them singletons. Specimen: PBMCs. These receptors all come from a woman aged 30 to 39 in good health and CMV-seropositive.

The chain employs TRBV27 and TRBJ1-4; no clear D gene. The CDR3 runs 13 residues. Germline values: CDR1 MNHEY, CDR2 SMNVEV (reference sequence). The germline V and J ends were trimmed by 6 bases and 8 bases, with 13 bases remaining between them. The CDR3 DNA reads TGTGCCAGCAGCCTAGGAGGTCAGGAAAAACTGTTTTTT. This codes for CASSLGGQEKLFF.

The genes are TRBV7-9 and TRBJ2-5, with 9 bases fitting TRBD1. The CDR3 spans 17 residues. Per the germline V gene, CDR1 is SEHNR and CDR2 is FQNEAQ (reference sequence). V dropped 2 bases and J dropped 1; count of bases not matched to a gene: 8. The CDR3 here is CASSLRRTGATQETQYF. CDR3 sequence (DNA): TGTGCCAGCAGCTTAAGGCGGACAGGGGCCACCCAAGAGACCCAGTACTTC.

This rearrangement joins TRBV4-3 to TRBJ2-2; D is unresolved. Deletions cut 3 bases from V and 0 bases from J, with 8 bases between. The length of the CDR3 is 15 residues. Per germline, CDR1 LGHNA and CDR2 YSLEER. The CDR3 DNA sequence: TGCGCCAGCAGCCATAGCCTTGCGAACACCGGGGAGCTGTTTTTT. Protein sequence: CASSHSLANTGELFF.

DNA for the CDR3: TGTGCCAGCTCACCACCGGGGTCTTGGAGGGAAGGAAAACTGTTTTTT. Amino acids: CASSPPGSWREGKLFF. The V and J genes are TRBV18 and TRBJ1-4; D gene ambiguous. V lost 0 bases, J lost 10 bases, and 18 bases lay in between. The CDR3 runs 16 residues. CDR1 and CDR2 (germline): KGHSH, LQKENI.

The V gene is TRBV19, the J gene TRBJ1-1; no firm D call. Germline V lookup: CDR1 LNHDA, CDR2 SQIVND (reference sequence). The CDR3 has 15 amino acids. Trimming shortened V by 7 bases and J by 5 bases, and 20 bases separated the two germline ends. CDR3 DNA sequence: TGTGCCAGTACCACTCTCTGGGGAGGTGGGACTGAAGCTTTCTTT. Translated, it gives CASTTLWGGGTEAFF.

The chain combines TRBV6-5 with TRBJ1-3; no clear D gene. With 5 bases removed from V and 4 bases from J, the gap between germline ends came to 15 bases. Germline CDR1 is MNHEY and CDR2 is SVGAGI. This CDR3 contains 15 residues. The CDR3 region is CASSPDTAIGNTIYF. In nucleotides, the CDR3 is TGTGCCAGCAGTCCTGACACGGCTATAGGAAACACCATATATTTT.

The CDR3 sequence: CASMGTVYGYTF. As DNA, the CDR3 is TGTGCCAGCATGGGGACAGTCTATGGCTACACCTTC. The chain combines TRBV2 with TRBJ1-2; TRBD1 matches 7 bases. V lost 7 bases and J lost 4; bases outside the gene matches: 3. There are 12 residues in the CDR3. In germline, CDR1 is SNHLY, CDR2 FYNNEI.

J is TRBJ2-3 and V is TRBV7-2, with 8 bases matching TRBD2. V shed 2 bases and J 5 bases; nucleotides not matched to a gene: 9. The CDR3 has 16 residues. Germline assignment: CDR1 SGHTA and CDR2 FQGNSA. In DNA form, the CDR3 reads TGTGCCAGCAGCTTACAGAGCGGGAGTAACGTAGATACGCAGTATTTT. Translation: CASSLQSGSNVDTQYF. Combining the CDR3 with reference TRBV7-2 and TRBJ2-3 gives the whole variable domain GAGVSQSPSNKVTEKGKDVELRCDPISGHTALYWYRQSLGQGLEFLIYFQGNSAPDKSGLPSDRFSAERTGGSVSTLTIQRTQQEDSAVYLCASSLQSGSNVDTQYFGPGTRLTVL.

The chain is built from TRBV7-8 and TRBJ2-3; TRBD2 aligns across 11 bases. The V gene end was trimmed by 0 bases and the J gene end by 2 bases; junction bases not matched to a gene: 1. Germline V CDR1 and CDR2: SGHVS, FQNEAQ. The CDR3 has 16 amino acids. The CDR3 loop is CASSLALAGDTDTQYF. CDR3 nucleotides: TGTGCCAGCAGCTTAGCACTAGCGGGAGACACAGATACGCAGTATTTT. The full variable domain, rest sourced from reference TRBV7-8 and TRBJ2-3, is GAGVSQSPRYKVAKRGQDVALRCDPISGHVSLFWYQQALGQGPEFLTYFQNEAQLDKSGLPSDRFFAERPEGSVSTLKIQRTQQEDSAVYLCASSLALAGDTDTQYFGPGTRLTVL.

This chain connects TRBV2 to TRBJ1-6; 10 bases line up with TRBD1. The V gene's germline CDR1 is SNHLY and CDR2 FYNNEI. The ends lost 7 bases at V and 0 bases at J; junction bases unmatched: 6. This CDR3 region has 17 residues. The CDR3, as DNA: TGTGCCAGCACCTCGACAGGGGGCAGCTCCTATAATTCACCCCTCCACTTT. This translates into CASTSTGGSSYNSPLHF.

The chain recombines TRBV15 with TRBJ2-1; D remains unclear. This CDR3 spans 15 amino acids. Germline CDR1 LNHNV, CDR2 YYDKDF (reference sequence). V lost 2 bases and J 2 bases, leaving 10 bases between the germline ends. CDR3 protein: CATSRTMNTYNEQFF. DNA for the CDR3: TGTGCCACCAGCAGAACTATGAACACCTACAATGAGCAGTTCTTC.

This clone was counted a few times. This rearrangement joins TRBV2 to TRBJ1-4; TRBD1 might be the D (6 bases). The CDR3 runs to 14 residues. Germline-derived CDR1 and CDR2 are SNHLY and FYNNEI. Trimming removed 10 bases from V and 5 bases from J, with 17 bases in between. The CDR3 DNA reads TGTGCCATCCCGGTTGGGGGACAAAATGAAAAACTGTTTTTT. It is translated as CAIPVGGQNEKLFF.

V is TRBV6-6 and J is TRBJ1-4; D unresolved. CDR1 is MNHNY, CDR2 SVGAGI, per germline (reference sequence). Trimming shortened V by 2 bases and J by 3 bases, and 7 bases separated the two germline ends. The CDR3 has 14 amino acids. CDR3 in amino acids: CASSYPRANEKLFF. CDR3 sequence (DNA): TGTGCCAGCAGTTACCCTCGAGCTAATGAAAAACTGTTTTTT.

This rearrangement joins TRBV6-1 to TRBJ2-1; 7 bases are shared with TRBD2. With V trimmed by 5 bases and J by 6 bases, 7 bases remained unmatched. Per germline, CDR1 MNHNS and CDR2 SASEGT. The CDR3 is made up of 14 amino acids. The CDR3 DNA reads as TGTGCCAGCAGTTCTAGCGGCCGTGCCAATGAGCAGTTCTTC. This encodes CASSSSGRANEQFF.

This chain joins TRBV28 and TRBJ2-7; 9 nucleotides agree with TRBD1. Trimming cost V 3 bases and J 6 bases; bases outside gene matches: 9. This CDR3 is built from 15 residues. Germline lookup yields CDR1 MDHEN and CDR2 SYDVKM. The CDR3, as DNA: TGTGCCAGCAGTTTCCCCGGGGACAGGGTGAGCGAGCAGTACTTC. It is translated as CASSFPGDRVSEQYF.